Sequencing of this T cell receptor beta chain was carried out in a study of OX40 agonist ivuxolimab in advanced cancers. TCRdb's table, derived via immunoSEQ multiplex PCR, lists solely in-frame clones and lacks some. Of 70,000 or so clones listed, about four fifths are singletons. Per the germline V gene, CDR1 is SGHDT and CDR2 is YYEEEE. The CDR3 sequence is 15 residues long. Trimming stripped 1 base from V and 3 bases from J, with 13 bases between. Sequencing was performed on CD4+ or CD8+ T cells sorted from blood, taken in a trial of the OX40 agonist ivuxolimab. This sequence was found in an adult with an advanced solid tumor such as melanoma, head and neck, liver or kidney cancer. This chain connects TRBV5-6 to TRBJ1-1; D might be TRBD1 (5 bases). CDR3 coding DNA: TGTGCCAGCAGCTTGTTTAGGGGCTTCGACACTGAAGCTTTCTTT. Protein sequence: CASSLFRGFDTEAFF.